These T cell receptor beta chains were read from a single sample in a study of T cell changes during pregnancy in multiple sclerosis. The table came from immunoSEQ multiplex PCR; TCRdb's copy has only in-frame clones and leaves some out. Of tens of thousands of clones listed, approximately 92% are singletons. The sequencing here drew on peripheral blood, taken in the third trimester of pregnancy. These receptor sequences come from a female donor in good health, enrolled as a control in a pregnancy study. Both conserved end residues are part of each CDR3. A D gene is named only where the DNA matches it firmly.

TRBV5-6	16	TRBJ2-7	TRBD1	CASSLGGQGARYEQYF	TGTGCCAGCAGCTTGGGGGGTCAGGGGGCGAGGTACGAGCAGTACTTC
TRBV28	15	TRBJ2-1	NA	CASSLSSEGYNEQFF	TGTGCCAGCAGTTTAAGTAGCGAGGGCTACAATGAGCAGTTCTTC
TRBV27	18	TRBJ2-1	NA	CASSPIPAQGRDSNEQFF	TGTGCCAGCAGCCCTATTCCCGCCCAGGGGCGCGACTCAAATGAGCAGTTCTTC
TRBV7-2	15	TRBJ1-2	NA	CASSIIVNLNYGYTF	TGTGCCAGCAGCATAATTGTAAATCTGAACTATGGCTACACCTTC
TRBV5-1	15	TRBJ1-2	TRBD1	CASSSSLTGPGGYTF	TGCGCCAGCAGCTCATCCCTGACAGGGCCAGGTGGCTACACCTTC
TRBV28	13	TRBJ1-2	NA	CASSIRTFYGYTF	TGTGCCAGCAGTATCCGGACATTCTATGGCTACACCTTC
TRBV11-3	16	TRBJ2-3	TRBD2	CASSSGLAGVVDTQYF	TGTGCCAGCAGCTCGGGACTAGCGGGAGTCGTGGATACGCAGTATTTT
TRBV7-2	13	TRBJ1-2	NA	CASSTTGVYGYTF	TGTGCCAGCAGCACCACAGGAGTCTATGGCTACACCTTC
TRBV7-4	14	TRBJ2-3	NA	CASSSGSSLDTQYF	TGTGCCAGCAGTTCCGGGTCTAGTTTGGATACGCAGTATTTT
TRBV2	16	TRBJ2-2	TRBD1	CASGRDRARDTGELFF	TGTGCCAGCGGGAGGGACAGGGCAAGGGACACCGGGGAGCTGTTTTTT
TRBV15	14	TRBJ2-7	TRBD1	CATSTGTGPYEQYF	TGTGCCACCAGCACTGGGACAGGGCCATACGAGCAGTACTTC